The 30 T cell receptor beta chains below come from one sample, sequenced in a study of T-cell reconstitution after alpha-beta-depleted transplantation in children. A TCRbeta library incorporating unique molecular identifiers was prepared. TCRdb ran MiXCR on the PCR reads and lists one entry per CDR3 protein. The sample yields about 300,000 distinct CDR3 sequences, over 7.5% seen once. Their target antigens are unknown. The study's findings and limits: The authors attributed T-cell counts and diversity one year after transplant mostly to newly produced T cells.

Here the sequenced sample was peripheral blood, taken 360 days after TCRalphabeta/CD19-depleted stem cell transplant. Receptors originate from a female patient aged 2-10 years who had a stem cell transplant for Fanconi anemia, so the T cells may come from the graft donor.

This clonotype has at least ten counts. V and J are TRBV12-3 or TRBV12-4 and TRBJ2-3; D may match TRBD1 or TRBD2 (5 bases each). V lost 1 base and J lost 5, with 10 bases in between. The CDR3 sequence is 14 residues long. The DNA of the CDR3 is TGTGCCAGCAGTTTAGAGGGACGGGGAGATACGCAGTATTTT. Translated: CASSLEGRGDTQYF.

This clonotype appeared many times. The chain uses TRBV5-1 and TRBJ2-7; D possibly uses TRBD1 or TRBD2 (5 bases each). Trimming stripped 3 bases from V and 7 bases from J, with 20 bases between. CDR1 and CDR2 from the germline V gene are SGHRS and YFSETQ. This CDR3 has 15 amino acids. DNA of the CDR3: TGCGCCAGCAGCTATCTTGGGGGAACGAATAGTGAGCAGTACTTC. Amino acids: CASSYLGGTNSEQYF.

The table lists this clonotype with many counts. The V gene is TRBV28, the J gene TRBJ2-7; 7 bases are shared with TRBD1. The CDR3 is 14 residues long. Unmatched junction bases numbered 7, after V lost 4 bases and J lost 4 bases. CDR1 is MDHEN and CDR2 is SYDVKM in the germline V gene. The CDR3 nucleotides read TGTGCCAGCAGTTCACTAACGACAGGGTACGAGCAGTACTTC. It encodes CASSSLTTGYEQYF. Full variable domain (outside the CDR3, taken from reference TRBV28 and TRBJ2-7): DVKVTQSSRYLVKRTGEKVFLECVQDMDHENMFWYRQDPGLGLRLIYFSYDVKMKEKGDIPEGYSVSREKKERFSLILESASTNQTSMYLCASSSLTTGYEQYFGPGTRLTVT.

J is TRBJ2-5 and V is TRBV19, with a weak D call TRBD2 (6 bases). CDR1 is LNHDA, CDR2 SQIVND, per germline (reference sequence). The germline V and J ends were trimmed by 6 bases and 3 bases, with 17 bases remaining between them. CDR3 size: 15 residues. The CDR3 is CASRTGGVRKETQYF. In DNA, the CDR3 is TGTGCCAGTAGAACCGGGGGAGTTCGAAAAGAGACCCAGTACTTC.

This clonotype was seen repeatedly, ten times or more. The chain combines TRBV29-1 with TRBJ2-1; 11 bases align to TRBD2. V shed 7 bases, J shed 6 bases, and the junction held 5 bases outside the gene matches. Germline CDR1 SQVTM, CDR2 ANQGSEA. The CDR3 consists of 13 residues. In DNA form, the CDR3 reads TGCAGCGGCCTAGCGGGGGGAGCCAATGAGCAGTTCTTC. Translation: CSGLAGGANEQFF.

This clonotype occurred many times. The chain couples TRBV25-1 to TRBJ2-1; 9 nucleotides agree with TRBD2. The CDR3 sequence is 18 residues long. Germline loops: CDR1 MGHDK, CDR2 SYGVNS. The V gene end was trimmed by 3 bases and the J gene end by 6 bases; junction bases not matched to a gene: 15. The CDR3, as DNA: TGTGCCAGCAGTGACGGGCGGGGGGGCCCACCAGACAGCAATGAGCAGTTCTTC. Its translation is CASSDGRGGPPDSNEQFF. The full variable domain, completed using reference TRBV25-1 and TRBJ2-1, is EADIYQTPRYLVIGTGKKITLECSQTMGHDKMYWYQQDPGMELHLIHYSYGVNSTEKGDLSSESTVSRIRTEHFPLTLESARPSHTSQYLCASSDGRGGPPDSNEQFFGPGTRLTVL.

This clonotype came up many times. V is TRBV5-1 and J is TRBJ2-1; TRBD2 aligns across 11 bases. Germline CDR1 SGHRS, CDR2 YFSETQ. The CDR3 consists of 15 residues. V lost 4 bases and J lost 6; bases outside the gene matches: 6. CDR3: CASSHSGGAGNEQFF. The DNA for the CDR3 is TGCGCCAGCAGCCATAGCGGGGGGGCGGGCAATGAGCAGTTCTTC.

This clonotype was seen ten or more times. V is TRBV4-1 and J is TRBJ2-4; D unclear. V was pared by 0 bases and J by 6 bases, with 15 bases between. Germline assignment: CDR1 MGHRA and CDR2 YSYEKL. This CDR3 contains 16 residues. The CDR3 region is CASSQDAQAIRNIQYF. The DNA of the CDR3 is TGCGCCAGCAGCCAAGATGCTCAGGCTATAAGAAACATTCAGTACTTC.

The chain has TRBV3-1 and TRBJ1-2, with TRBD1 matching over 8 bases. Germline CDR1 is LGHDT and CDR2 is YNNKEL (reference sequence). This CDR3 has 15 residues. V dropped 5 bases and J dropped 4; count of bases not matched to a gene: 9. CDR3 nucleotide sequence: TGTGCCAGCAGCTTTCTCAGGGGGCATAGCTATGGCTACACCTTC. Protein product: CASSFLRGHSYGYTF.

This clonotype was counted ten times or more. This CDR3 is CSAGPSPSYEQYF. The DNA of the CDR3 is TGCAGTGCGGGCCCGTCACCGTCCTACGAGCAGTACTTC. J is TRBJ2-7 and V is TRBV20-1; the D is unclear. Germline values: CDR1 DFQATT, CDR2 SNEGSKA (reference sequence). Trimming left V 6 bases short and J 1 base short, with 13 bases between. This CDR3 comprises 13 residues.

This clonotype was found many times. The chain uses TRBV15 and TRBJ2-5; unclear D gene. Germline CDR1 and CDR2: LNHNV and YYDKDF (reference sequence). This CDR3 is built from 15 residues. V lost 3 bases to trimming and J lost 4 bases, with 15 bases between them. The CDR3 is CATSSLGSKGETQYF. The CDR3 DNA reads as TGTGCCACCAGCAGCCTTGGGTCAAAAGGAGAGACCCAGTACTTC.

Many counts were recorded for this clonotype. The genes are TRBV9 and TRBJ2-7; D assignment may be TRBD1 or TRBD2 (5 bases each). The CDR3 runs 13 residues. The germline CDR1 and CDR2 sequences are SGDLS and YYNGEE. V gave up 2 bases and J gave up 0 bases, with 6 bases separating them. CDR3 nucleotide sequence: TGTGCCAGCAGCGTGGGGGTCTCCTACGAGCAGTACTTC. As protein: CASSVGVSYEQYF.

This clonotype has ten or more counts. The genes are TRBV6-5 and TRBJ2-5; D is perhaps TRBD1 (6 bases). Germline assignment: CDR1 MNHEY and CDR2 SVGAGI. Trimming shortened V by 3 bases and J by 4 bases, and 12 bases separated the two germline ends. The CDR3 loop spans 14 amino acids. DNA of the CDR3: TGTGCCAGCAGTTATCAGGGGAGAGGAGAGACCCAGTACTTC. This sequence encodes CASSYQGRGETQYF.

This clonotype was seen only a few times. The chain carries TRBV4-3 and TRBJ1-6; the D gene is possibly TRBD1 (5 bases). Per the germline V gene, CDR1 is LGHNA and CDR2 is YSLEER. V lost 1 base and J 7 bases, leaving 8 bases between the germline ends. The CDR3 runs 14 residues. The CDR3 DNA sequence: TGCGCCAGCAGCCAAGTGCAGGGCAATTCACCCCTCCACTTT. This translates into CASSQVQGNSPLHF.

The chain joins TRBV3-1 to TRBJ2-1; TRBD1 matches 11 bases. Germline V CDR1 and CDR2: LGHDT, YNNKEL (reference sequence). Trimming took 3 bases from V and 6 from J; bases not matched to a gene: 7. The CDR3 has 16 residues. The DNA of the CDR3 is TGTGCCAGCAGCCATGGAGGGACAGGGGGACGCAATGAGCAGTTCTTC. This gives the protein CASSHGGTGGRNEQFF.

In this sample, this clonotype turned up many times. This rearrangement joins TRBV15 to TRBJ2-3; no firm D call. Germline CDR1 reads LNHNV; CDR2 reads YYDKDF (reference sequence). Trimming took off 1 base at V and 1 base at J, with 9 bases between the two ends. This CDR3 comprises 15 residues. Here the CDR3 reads CATSRGRIGTDTQYF. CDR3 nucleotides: TGTGCCACCAGCAGAGGAAGGATTGGCACAGATACGCAGTATTTT.

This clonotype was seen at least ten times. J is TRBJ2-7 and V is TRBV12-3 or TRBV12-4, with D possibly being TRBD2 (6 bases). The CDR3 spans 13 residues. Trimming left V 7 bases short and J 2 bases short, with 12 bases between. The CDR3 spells CASTRWGAYEQYF. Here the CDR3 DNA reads TGTGCCAGCACCCGATGGGGGGCCTACGAGCAGTACTTC.

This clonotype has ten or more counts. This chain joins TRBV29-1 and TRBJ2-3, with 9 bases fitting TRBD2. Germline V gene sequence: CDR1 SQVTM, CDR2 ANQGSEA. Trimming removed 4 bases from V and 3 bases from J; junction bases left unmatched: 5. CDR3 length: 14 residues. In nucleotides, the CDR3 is TGCAGCGTTGTGGCGGGGGGGATGACAGATACGCAGTATTTT. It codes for CSVVAGGMTDTQYF.

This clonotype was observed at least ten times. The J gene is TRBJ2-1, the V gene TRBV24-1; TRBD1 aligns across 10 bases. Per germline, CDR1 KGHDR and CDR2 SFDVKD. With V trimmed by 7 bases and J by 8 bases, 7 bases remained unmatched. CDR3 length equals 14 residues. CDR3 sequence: CATRHRDRGHEQFF. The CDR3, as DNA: TGTGCCACCAGACACCGGGACAGGGGCCATGAGCAGTTCTTC.

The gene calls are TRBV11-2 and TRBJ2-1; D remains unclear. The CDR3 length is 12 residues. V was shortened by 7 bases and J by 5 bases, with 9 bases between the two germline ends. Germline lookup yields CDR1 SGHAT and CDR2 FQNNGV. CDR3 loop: CASKTYHNEQFF. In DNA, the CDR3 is TGTGCCAGCAAGACCTATCACAATGAGCAGTTCTTC.

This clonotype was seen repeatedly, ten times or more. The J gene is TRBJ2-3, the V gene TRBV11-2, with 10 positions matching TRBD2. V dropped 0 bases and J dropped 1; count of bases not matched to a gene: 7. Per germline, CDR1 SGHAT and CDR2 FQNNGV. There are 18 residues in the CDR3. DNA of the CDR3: TGTGCCAGCAGCTTAGAAAGAGCGGGGGGGCGGGGCACAGATACGCAGTATTTT. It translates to CASSLERAGGRGTDTQYF.

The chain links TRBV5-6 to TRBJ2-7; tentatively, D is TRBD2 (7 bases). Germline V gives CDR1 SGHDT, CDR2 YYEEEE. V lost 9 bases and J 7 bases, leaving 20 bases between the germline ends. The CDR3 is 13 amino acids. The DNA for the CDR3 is TGTGCCATCGGCTACGGGGGGCGAAGGGAGCAGTACGTC. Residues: CAIGYGGRREQYV.

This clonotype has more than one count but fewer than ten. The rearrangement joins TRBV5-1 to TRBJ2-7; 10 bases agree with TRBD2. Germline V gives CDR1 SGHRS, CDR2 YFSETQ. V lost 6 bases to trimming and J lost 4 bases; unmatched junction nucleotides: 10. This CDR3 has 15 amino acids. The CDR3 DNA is TGCGCCAGCAAAGGGACGGCTAGCGGGAGTTACGAGCAGTACTTC. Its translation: CASKGTASGSYEQYF.

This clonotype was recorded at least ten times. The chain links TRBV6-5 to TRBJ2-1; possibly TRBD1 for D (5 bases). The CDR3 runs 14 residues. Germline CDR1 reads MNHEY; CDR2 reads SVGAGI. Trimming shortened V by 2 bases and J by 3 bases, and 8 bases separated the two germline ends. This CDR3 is CASSYITGYNEQFF. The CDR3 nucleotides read TGTGCCAGCAGTTACATAACAGGCTACAATGAGCAGTTCTTC.

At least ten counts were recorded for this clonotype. In DNA form, the CDR3 reads TGTGCCAGCAGTTACTCCTCGGAATATACGCAGTATTTT. Residues: CASSYSSEYTQYF. V is TRBV6-2 or TRBV6-3 and J is TRBJ2-3; D unresolved. Germline CDR1 MNHEY, CDR2 SVGEGT. Trimming cost V 0 bases and J 7 bases, with 8 bases left between them. CDR3 length: 13 residues.

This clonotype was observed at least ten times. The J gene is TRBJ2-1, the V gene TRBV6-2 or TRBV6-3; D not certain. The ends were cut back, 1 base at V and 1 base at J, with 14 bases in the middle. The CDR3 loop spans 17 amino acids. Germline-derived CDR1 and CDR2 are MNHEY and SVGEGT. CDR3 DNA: TGTGCCAGCAGTTACTGGGAACAGCGTAATTCCTACAATGAGCAGTTCTTC. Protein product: CASSYWEQRNSYNEQFF.

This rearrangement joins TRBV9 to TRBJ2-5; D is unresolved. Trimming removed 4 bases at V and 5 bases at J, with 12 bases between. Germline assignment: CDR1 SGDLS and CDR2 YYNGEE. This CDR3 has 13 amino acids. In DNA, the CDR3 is TGTGCCAGCAGCCCTGTAACTTCGGAGACCCAGTACTTC. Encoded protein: CASSPVTSETQYF. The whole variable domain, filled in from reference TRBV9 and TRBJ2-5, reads DSGVTQTPKHLITATGQRVTLRCSPRSGDLSVYWYQQSLDQGLQFLIQYYNGEERAKGNILERFSAQQFPDLHSELNLSSLELGDSALYFCASSPVTSETQYFGPGTRLLVL.

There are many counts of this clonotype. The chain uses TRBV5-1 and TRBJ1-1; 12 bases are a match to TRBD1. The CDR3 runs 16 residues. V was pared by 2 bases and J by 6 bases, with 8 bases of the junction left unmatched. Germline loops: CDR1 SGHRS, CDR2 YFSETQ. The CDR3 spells CASSFGTGGDLSEAFF. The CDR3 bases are TGCGCCAGCAGCTTTGGGACAGGGGGCGATCTCTCTGAAGCTTTCTTT.

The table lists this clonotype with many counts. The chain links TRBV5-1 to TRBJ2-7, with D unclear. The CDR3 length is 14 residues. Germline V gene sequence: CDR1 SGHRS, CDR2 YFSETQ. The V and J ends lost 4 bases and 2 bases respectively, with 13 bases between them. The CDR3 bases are TGCGCCAGCAGCCATCCATTAAGGCCCTACGAGCAGTACTTC. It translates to CASSHPLRPYEQYF.

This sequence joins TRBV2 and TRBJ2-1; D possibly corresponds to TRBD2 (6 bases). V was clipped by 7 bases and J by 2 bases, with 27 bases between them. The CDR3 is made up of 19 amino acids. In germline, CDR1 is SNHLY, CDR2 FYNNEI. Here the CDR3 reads CASIPQAPGRRGPYNEQFF. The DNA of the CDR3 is TGTGCCAGCATCCCACAGGCCCCCGGCAGGCGGGGTCCCTACAATGAGCAGTTCTTC. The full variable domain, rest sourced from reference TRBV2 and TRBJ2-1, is EPEVTQTPSHQVTQMGQEVILRCVPISNHLYFYWYRQILGQKVEFLVSFYNNEISEKSEIFDDQFSVERPDGSNFTLKIRSTKLEDSAMYFCASIPQAPGRRGPYNEQFFGPGTRLTVL.